This T cell receptor (beta chain) derives from a study of T cell changes during pregnancy in multiple sclerosis. CDR1 MNHEY and CDR2 SMNVEV come from the germline V gene (reference sequence). This CDR3 has 16 residues. With V trimmed by 6 bases and J by 1 base, 6 bases remained unmatched. Sequenced by immunoSEQ multiplex PCR; TCRdb stores in-frame clones only, minus some. This sample has 55,000 to 65,000 clones; approximately 92% occur once, and the top ten carry 0.85%. The material sequenced was peripheral blood, taken in the first trimester of pregnancy. The chain joins TRBV27 to TRBJ2-3; 11 nucleotides line up with TRBD2. This sequence originates from a female donor with multiple sclerosis, enrolled in a pregnancy study. CDR3 in DNA: TGTGCCAGCAGATGGGGGACTAGCGGAGGCACAGATACGCAGTATTTT. Its translation: CASRWGTSGGTDTQYF.